Presented here are 25 T cell receptor beta chains from one specimen sequenced in a study of blood T cell repertoires in COVID-19. The repertoire was sequenced with immunoSEQ multiplex PCR; TCRdb's copy has only in-frame clones and lacks some. The sample shows a few hundred thousand clones, roughly 80% of them seen only once. The sequenced sample consisted of peripheral blood. These receptors were collected from a woman of 80 years or more with acute or convalescent COVID-19.

This rearrangement joins TRBV29-1 to TRBJ1-1; no definite D call. Trimming removed 6 bases from V and 2 bases from J, with 4 bases in between. The germline V gene has CDR1 SQVTM and CDR2 ANQGSEA. The CDR3 has 10 amino acids. This chain's CDR3 is CSVRNTEAFF. The CDR3, as DNA: TGCAGCGTCAGAAACACTGAAGCTTTCTTT.

The V and J genes are TRBV5-8 and TRBJ2-3; the D gene is possibly TRBD1 (5 bases). The V gene lost 0 bases and the J gene lost 4 bases, with 6 bases spanning the gap. This CDR3 is built from 13 residues. Germline CDR1 SGHTS, CDR2 YDEGEE. The DNA of the CDR3 is TGTGCCAGCAGCTTGGGCAGGGCAGATACGCAGTATTTT. It translates to CASSLGRADTQYF.

V and J are TRBV29-1 and TRBJ2-2; 8 positions match TRBD2. J gave up 2 bases and V 4 bases, and 0 bases lay outside the gene matches. CDR1 and CDR2 (germline): SQVTM, ANQGSEA. The CDR3 sequence is 13 residues long. The CDR3 protein is CSVGTSNTGELFF. The CDR3 nucleotides are TGCAGCGTTGGGACTAGCAACACCGGGGAGCTGTTTTTT.

V and J are TRBV3-1 (or the pseudogene TRBV3-2) and TRBJ2-5; D not resolved. The CDR3 runs to 12 residues. CDR1 LGHDT and CDR2 YNNKEL come from the germline V gene (reference sequence). V was cut by 0 bases and J by 7 bases, with 6 bases left in between. The CDR3 DNA sequence: TGTGCCAGCAGCCAAGATGAGGTGACCCAGTACTTC. Amino acid sequence: CASSQDEVTQYF.

V is TRBV11-2 and J is TRBJ2-7; D possibly corresponds to TRBD1 (5 bases). CDR1 is SGHAT, CDR2 FQNNGV, per germline. V lost 1 base to trimming and J lost 5 bases, with 9 bases between them. The CDR3 runs 13 residues. DNA of the CDR3: TGTGCCAGCAGCTTAGGCAGGGTACACGAGCAGTACTTC. Protein: CASSLGRVHEQYF.

This clone was recorded a few times. In nucleotides, the CDR3 is TGTGCCAGCAACATGGACAGGGGGAATTCACCCCTCCACTTT. Its protein product is CASNMDRGNSPLHF. V gene TRBV28 combines with J gene TRBJ1-6; TRBD1 matches 10 bases. The CDR3 totals 14 residues. From germline, CDR1 is MDHEN and CDR2 SYDVKM. The trim removed 7 bases at V and 7 bases at J, leaving 4 bases unmatched.

The chain carries TRBV7-2 and TRBJ1-3; 9 bases are a match to TRBD1. Germline V lookup: CDR1 SGHTA, CDR2 FQGNSA. V shed 5 bases and J 0 bases; nucleotides not matched to a gene: 5. The CDR3 runs to 16 residues. CDR3: CASSPGTGPSGNTIYF. CDR3 DNA: TGTGCCAGCAGCCCTGGGACAGGGCCCTCTGGAAACACCATATATTTT. Supplemented by reference TRBV7-2 and TRBJ1-3, the full variable domain reads GAGVSQSPSNKVTEKGKDVELRCDPISGHTALYWYRQSLGQGLEFLIYFQGNSAPDKSGLPSDRFSAERTGGSVSTLTIQRTQQEDSAVYLCASSPGTGPSGNTIYFGEGSWLTVV.

This clone was seen a handful of times. The CDR3 bases are TGCGCCAGCAGCCAAGTGCAGCGGGGGAGCGAGCAGTACTTC. It encodes CASSQVQRGSEQYF. The chain employs TRBV4-1 and TRBJ2-7; 8 bases agree with TRBD2. Looked up from germline, CDR1 is MGHRA and CDR2 is YSYEKL. V shed 1 base and J 6 bases; nucleotides not matched to a gene: 5. This CDR3 is built from 14 residues.

V usage is TRBV6-6 and J usage is TRBJ1-1; D unresolved. This CDR3 has 14 residues. From germline, CDR1 is MNHNY and CDR2 SVGAGI (reference sequence). The V and J ends lost 0 bases and 4 bases respectively, with 9 bases between them. In DNA form, the CDR3 reads TGTGCCAGCAGTTACTCGGAGGTTGCCACTGAAGCTTTCTTT. This encodes CASSYSEVATEAFF.

On this clone: The sample contains more than one DNA sequence encoding this CDR3. The chain carries TRBV18 and TRBJ2-7; the match to TRBD2 covers 13 bases. The CDR3 extends over 15 amino acids. CDR1 is KGHSH, CDR2 LQKENI, per germline. V dropped 3 bases and J dropped 2; count of bases not matched to a gene: 1. The CDR3 DNA sequence: TGTGCCAGCTCACCGGGACTAGCGGGAACCTACGAGCAGTACTTC. Its translation: CASSPGLAGTYEQYF.

A note on this clone: Other DNA sequences of this sample code for an identical CDR3. The genes are TRBV7-2 and TRBJ2-5, with 9 bases fitting TRBD2. The CDR3 has 14 amino acids. CDR1 SGHTA and CDR2 FQGNSA come from the germline V gene. With 2 bases clipped from V and 2 bases from J, the junction kept 0 bases outside the gene matches. In DNA form, the CDR3 reads TGTGCCAGCAGCTTACTAGCGGGGCAAGAGACCCAGTACTTC. Amino acids: CASSLLAGQETQYF.

The rearrangement joins TRBV27 to TRBJ2-7, with 9 bases matching TRBD1. CDR1 is MNHEY and CDR2 is SMNVEV in the germline V gene (reference sequence). V dropped 5 bases and J dropped 2; count of bases not matched to a gene: 7. This CDR3 is 15 amino acids long. The CDR3 DNA sequence: TGTGCCAGCAGTAGATACAGGGGGCAGACCTACGAGCAGTACTTC. Protein: CASSRYRGQTYEQYF.

The CDR3 nucleotides read TGCGCCAGCAGCCAAGTCGGACTAGCGGGAGTTCCAAGCTCCTACAATGAGCAGTTCTTC. Its protein product is CASSQVGLAGVPSSYNEQFF. V usage is TRBV4-1 and J usage is TRBJ2-1, with 13 positions matching TRBD2. The CDR3 extends over 20 amino acids. The junction had 9 bases not matched to a gene; V was cut back by 1 base and J by 0 bases. CDR1 is MGHRA, CDR2 YSYEKL, per germline.

This rearrangement joins TRBV4-3 to TRBJ2-7; D may be TRBD1 (5 bases). Per the germline V gene, CDR1 is LGHNA and CDR2 is YSLEER. V was clipped by 1 base and J by 7 bases, with 11 bases between them. The CDR3 length is 13 residues. The CDR3 reads CASSQVMGREQYF. CDR3 DNA sequence: TGCGCCAGCAGCCAAGTAATGGGGCGGGAGCAGTACTTC.

The gene calls are TRBV5-5 and TRBJ1-5, with D tentatively TRBD1 (5 bases). V lost 3 bases to trimming and J lost 0 bases, with 10 bases between them. Germline V lookup: CDR1 SGHKS, CDR2 YYEKEE (reference sequence). The CDR3 totals 15 residues. In nucleotides, the CDR3 is TGTGCCAGCAGCTCGGGACTGAATAGCAATCAGCCCCAGCATTTT. Protein sequence: CASSSGLNSNQPQHF.

The chain employs TRBV18 and TRBJ1-1; no definite D call. The germline V gene has CDR1 KGHSH and CDR2 LQKENI. V was clipped by 3 bases and J by 2 bases, with 19 bases between them. The CDR3 length is 17 residues. The CDR3 bases are TGTGCCAGCTCACCGATTCGGGGTGACGGATTAAACACTGAAGCTTTCTTT. It codes for CASSPIRGDGLNTEAFF.

This chain connects TRBV29-1 to TRBJ1-4; tentatively, D is TRBD1 (6 bases). This CDR3 has 15 residues. The V gene's germline CDR1 is SQVTM and CDR2 ANQGSEA. V shed 0 bases and J shed 3 bases, with 11 bases lying between them. CDR3 in DNA: TGCAGCGTTGAAGATCCAGGGGACCCTAATGAAAAACTGTTTTTT. The encoded protein is CSVEDPGDPNEKLFF.

V gene TRBV7-9 combines with J gene TRBJ2-1; D might be TRBD1 (6 bases). In germline, CDR1 is SEHNR, CDR2 FQNEAQ (reference sequence). The CDR3 totals 14 residues. Trimming removed 3 bases from V and 5 bases from J, with 11 bases in between. CDR3 DNA sequence: TGTGCCAGCAGCTTCCAAGGACAGAACAATGAGCAGTTCTTC. It yields the protein CASSFQGQNNEQFF. Filled out from reference TRBV7-9 and TRBJ2-1, the complete variable domain reads DTGVSQNPRHKITKRGQNVTFRCDPISEHNRLYWYRQTLGQGPEFLTYFQNEAQLEKSRLLSDRFSAERPKGSFSTLEIQRTEQGDSAMYLCASSFQGQNNEQFFGPGTRLTVL.

The V call is TRBV4-3, the J call TRBJ1-6; D perhaps matches TRBD1 (5 bases). Germline V gene data show CDR1 as LGHNA and CDR2 as YSLEER. This CDR3 has 15 amino acids. V gave up 5 bases and J gave up 5 bases, with 13 bases separating them. Here the CDR3 DNA reads TGCGCCAGCAGCTCGGGGGTGTCGGATAATTCACCCCTCCACTTT. Encoded protein: CASSSGVSDNSPLHF.

The J gene is TRBJ2-1, the V gene TRBV5-6, with 8 nucleotides matching TRBD2. Trimming took 1 base from V and 4 from J; bases not matched to a gene: 4. Germline V gene lookup returns CDR1 SGHDT and CDR2 YYEEEE. The CDR3 consists of 15 residues. The CDR3 loop is CASSLRLALYNEQFF. As DNA, the CDR3 is TGTGCCAGCAGCTTGAGACTAGCGCTGTACAATGAGCAGTTCTTC.

V usage is TRBV3-1 (or the pseudogene TRBV3-2) and J usage is TRBJ2-2; 7 nucleotides match TRBD2. This CDR3 has 15 residues. Per the germline V gene, CDR1 is LGHDT and CDR2 is YNNKEL (reference sequence). Losses at the gene ends were 7 bases for V and 0 bases for J; bases not matched to a gene: 5. The CDR3 protein is CASKPSGSNTGELFF. CDR3 nucleotides: TGTGCCAGCAAGCCTAGCGGTTCGAACACCGGGGAGCTGTTTTTT.

This chain uses TRBV11-1 with TRBJ2-2; TRBD1 agrees at 10 bases. Germline trimming cut 8 bases from V and 5 bases from J; bases unmatched to any gene: 2. The CDR3 is 13 amino acids. Germline CDR1 SGHAT, CDR2 FQDESV (reference sequence). CDR3 nucleotide sequence: TGTGCCAGCGGACAGGGGGTAACCGGGGAGCTGTTTTTT. It encodes CASGQGVTGELFF.

This chain joins TRBV10-3 and TRBJ2-2; tentatively, D is TRBD1 (6 bases). The length of the CDR3 is 16 residues. Germline V gene lookup returns CDR1 ENHRY and CDR2 SYGVKD. V lost 7 bases and J 3 bases, leaving 18 bases between the germline ends. CDR3 in amino acids: CAITPKQGWDTGELFF. In DNA, the CDR3 is TGTGCCATCACTCCTAAACAGGGATGGGACACCGGGGAGCTGTTTTTT.

This clone was found once. The chain uses TRBV4-1 and TRBJ1-4; 9 nucleotides agree with TRBD1. The germline V gene has CDR1 MGHRA and CDR2 YSYEKL. Trimming removed 4 bases from V and 4 bases from J; junction bases left unmatched: 7. The CDR3 consists of 16 residues. The CDR3 DNA reads TGCGCCAGCAGCCGGGGGACAGGGAATATTAATGAAAAACTGTTTTTT. This translates into CASSRGTGNINEKLFF.

This clone came up a few times. This rearrangement joins TRBV4-3 to TRBJ1-5; D gene unclear. This CDR3 has 14 residues. The germline V and J ends were trimmed by 0 bases and 4 bases, with 7 bases remaining between them. The germline V gene encodes CDR1 LGHNA and CDR2 YSLEER. Here the CDR3 reads CASSQDLRNQPQHF. The CDR3 region has the DNA TGCGCCAGCAGCCAAGATTTGAGGAATCAGCCCCAGCATTTT.